This record looks at one TCR beta chain sequence and its context. Antigen unknown. Primers: 60 Vbeta forward and 13 Jbeta reverse. Original data processing: Later analysis identified tens of millions of unique TCR beta chains, approximately 10 million shared. Measured with immunoSEQ multiplex PCR; TCRdb has only the in-frame clones, and not every one. For V, J and clone size, that table is used; D and trimming come from the DNA. The repertoire holds roughly 180,000 clones, roughly four fifths seen once, with about 1.5% in the top ten. This record comes from a study of cytomegalovirus exposure and HLA in healthy donors. Findings and caveats of the study: Per a later analysis, HLA-associated TCR beta chains showed more clonal expansion than other, equally common TCR beta chains. Donor immune exposure was known only as CMV serostatus. Across donors, presence/absence analyses took sequencing depth to be roughly uniform.

The CDR3 loop spans 14 amino acids. Germline CDR1 is MDHEN and CDR2 is SYDVKM. Trimming removed 6 bases from V and 0 bases from J, with 11 bases in between. The source of this sequence is a man aged 18 to 29 in good health and CMV-seronegative. The specimen sequenced was PBMCs. This chain uses TRBV28 with TRBJ1-2; a possible D gene is TRBD1 (5 bases). CDR3 protein: CASRNRPTNYGYTF. The CDR3 DNA sequence: TGTGCCAGCAGAAACAGGCCCACTAACTATGGCTACACCTTC.